These 23 T cell receptor beta chains originate from one sample sequenced in a study of T-cell memory formation after mild COVID-19. In TCRdb, the 5' RACE reads were re-called with MiXCR into one record per CDR3 protein. Counted here are roughly 320,000 distinct CDR3 sequences, 25% to 30% occurring once; the ten biggest clones make up roughly 14%. The sample consisted of PBMCs or a T cell subset sorted from them (not recorded which). These TCRs come from an adult woman who had mild COVID-19 (a few samples of this study predate the infection). Cell type and time point are not known.

The chain uses TRBV5-5 and TRBJ2-1, with TRBD1 identical over 9 bases. This CDR3 is 18 amino acids long. CDR1 and CDR2 (germline): SGHKS, YYEKEE (reference sequence). V lost 0 bases, J lost 4 bases, and 11 bases stayed unmatched. The CDR3 spells CASSLGQPGQGFYNEQFF. Here the CDR3 DNA reads TGTGCCAGCAGCTTGGGACAGCCGGGACAGGGCTTTTACAATGAGCAGTTCTTC.

This clonotype showed up just a few times. The chain uses TRBV20-1 and TRBJ1-2; D is possibly TRBD1 (6 bases). V was pared by 6 bases and J by 10 bases, with 15 bases between. This CDR3 region has 11 residues. Germline V gene sequence: CDR1 DFQATT, CDR2 SNEGSKA (reference sequence). This CDR3 reads CSAQLGGYYTF. The CDR3, as DNA: TGCAGTGCACAATTAGGGGGATACTACACCTTC.

The V gene is TRBV25-1, the J gene TRBJ2-5, with a possible D match to TRBD1 (6 bases). Trimming pared 6 bases from V and 11 bases from J, leaving 16 bases between. This CDR3 has 12 residues. CDR1 MGHDK and CDR2 SYGVNS come from the germline V gene. The CDR3 region is CASSSEWGRQYF. The CDR3 DNA sequence: TGTGCCAGCAGCAGTGAGTGGGGGCGGCAGTACTTC.

This chain uses TRBV7-9 with TRBJ2-5; 9 bases fit TRBD1. CDR1 and CDR2 from the germline V gene are SEHNR and FQNEAQ (reference sequence). After removal of 5 bases from V and 5 bases from J, the junction contained 9 bases not matched to a gene. The CDR3 is 15 amino acids. CDR3 amino acids: CASSLRDREVETQYF. The CDR3 bases are TGTGCCAGCAGCCTCAGGGACAGGGAGGTGGAGACCCAGTACTTC.

This rearrangement joins TRBV5-1 to TRBJ2-1; D possibly corresponds to TRBD2 (5 bases). Trimming removed 4 bases from V and 0 bases from J, with 11 bases in between. Germline CDR1 SGHRS, CDR2 YFSETQ. CDR3 length equals 15 residues. The DNA for the CDR3 is TGCGCCAGCAGCCCCGCGGGTCTCTCCTACAATGAGCAGTTCTTC. Protein product: CASSPAGLSYNEQFF.

This clonotype was seen a few times. The genes are TRBV6-5 and TRBJ2-2; D may be TRBD1 (6 bases). CDR1 is MNHEY, CDR2 SVGAGI, per germline. Trimming removed 4 bases at V and 7 bases at J, with 10 bases between. The CDR3 totals 13 residues. The DNA for the CDR3 is TGTGCCAGCAGTTCGCACAGGGTCGGGGAGCTGTTTTTT. Amino acid sequence: CASSSHRVGELFF.

This sequence joins TRBV6-2 or TRBV6-3 and TRBJ1-1; the D gene is possibly TRBD1 (5 bases). Trimming removed 2 bases at V and 8 bases at J, with 21 bases between. Per germline, CDR1 MNHEY and CDR2 SVGEGT. The CDR3 runs 16 residues. Here the CDR3 DNA reads TGTGCCAGCAGTTACGTCTGGGGACTTACGTCCCCCGAAGCTTTCTTT. As protein: CASSYVWGLTSPEAFF.

This chain connects TRBV12-3 or TRBV12-4 to TRBJ2-7; no firm D call. This CDR3 region has 11 residues. The ends were cut back, 3 bases at V and 6 bases at J, with 6 bases in the middle. CDR3 coding DNA: TGTGCCAGCAGTTTGCCGGGCGAGCAGTACTTC. Its protein is CASSLPGEQYF.

This clonotype was observed a few times. The V gene is TRBV7-2, the J gene TRBJ2-5, with D uncertain. The CDR3 totals 15 residues. V was pared by 4 bases and J by 5 bases, with 17 bases between. CDR1 SGHTA and CDR2 FQGNSA come from the germline V gene. For the CDR3, the DNA is TGTGCCAGCAGCTCCCGATTTTCAAGGCGGGAGACCCAGTACTTC. Amino acids: CASSSRFSRRETQYF.

This clonotype was found a few times. At one end, the junction sequence differs from germline, possibly due to a read error. The chain joins TRBV7-7 to TRBJ2-5; no clear D. The CDR3 runs to 13 residues. CDR1 SSHAT and CDR2 FNYEAQ come from the germline V gene (reference sequence). The CDR3: CASSLGNQETQYF. The CDR3, as DNA: TGTGCTAGCAGCTTAGGCAACCAAGAGACCCAGTACTTC.

This chain uses TRBV7-2 with TRBJ2-3, with D perhaps TRBD1 (5 bases). The germline CDR1 and CDR2 sequences are SGHTA and FQGNSA. The CDR3 loop spans 16 amino acids. V was clipped by 3 bases and J by 0 bases, with 13 bases between them. CDR3 DNA: TGTGCCAGCAGCTTTGAAGGGGCTCTTAGCACAGATACGCAGTATTTT. Its protein is CASSFEGALSTDTQYF.

This clonotype was counted ten times or more. The V and J genes are TRBV5-1 and TRBJ2-3; no clear D gene. V lost 2 bases, J lost 2 bases, and 9 bases lay in between. There are 14 residues in the CDR3. Germline CDR1 reads SGHRS; CDR2 reads YFSETQ. The CDR3 bases are TGCGCCAGCAGCTTTACGGGCCCCACAGATACGCAGTATTTT. As protein: CASSFTGPTDTQYF. Using reference TRBV5-1 and TRBJ2-3 for the parts outside the CDR3, the full variable domain is KAGVTQTPRYLIKTRGQQVTLSCSPISGHRSVSWYQQTPGQGLQFLFEYFSETQRNKGNFPGRFSGRQFSNSRSEMNVSTLELGDSALYLCASSFTGPTDTQYFGPGTRLTVL.

This sequence joins TRBV12-3 or TRBV12-4 and TRBJ2-1; tentatively, D is TRBD2 (5 bases). V lost 5 bases, J lost 5 bases, and 10 bases lay in between. The CDR3 has 13 residues. As DNA, the CDR3 is TGTGCCAGCAGTACCGGGGAGAACAATGAGCAGTTCTTC. This gives the protein CASSTGENNEQFF.

This clonotype was recorded many times. The chain couples TRBV5-1 to TRBJ2-1; D ambiguous. V was trimmed by 4 bases and J by 5 bases, leaving 13 bases between them. This CDR3 has 14 residues. CDR1 is SGHRS, CDR2 YFSETQ, per germline. CDR3 region: CASSPQTTNNEQFF. Here the CDR3 DNA reads TGCGCCAGCAGCCCCCAGACCACTAACAATGAGCAGTTCTTC. Filled out from reference TRBV5-1 and TRBJ2-1, the complete variable domain reads KAGVTQTPRYLIKTRGQQVTLSCSPISGHRSVSWYQQTPGQGLQFLFEYFSETQRNKGNFPGRFSGRQFSNSRSEMNVSTLELGDSALYLCASSPQTTNNEQFFGPGTRLTVL.

V gene TRBV24-1 combines with J gene TRBJ2-3; tentative D call: TRBD2 (5 bases). The length of the CDR3 is 17 residues. CDR1 and CDR2 from the germline V gene are KGHDR and SFDVKD. V was trimmed by 4 bases and J by 0 bases, leaving 16 bases between them. In DNA form, the CDR3 reads TGTGCCACCAGTGACCCTCCCCAGCCGGGAAGCACAGATACGCAGTATTTT. Translated, it gives CATSDPPQPGSTDTQYF.

The chain is built from TRBV4-3 and TRBJ2-6, with a possible D match to TRBD1 (5 bases). Germline V gene sequence: CDR1 LGHNA, CDR2 YSLEER. The CDR3 is 19 amino acids. V was cut by 5 bases and J by 0 bases, with 20 bases left in between. The CDR3 sequence is CASSKGPAAGNSGANVLTF. CDR3 sequence (DNA): TGCGCCAGCAGCAAAGGCCCAGCCGCAGGGAACTCTGGGGCCAACGTCCTGACTTTC.

This clonotype was seen a handful of times. The chain links TRBV29-1 to TRBJ2-1; weak D call: TRBD2 (6 bases). The CDR3 loop spans 16 amino acids. V was shortened by 0 bases and J by 9 bases, with 21 bases between the two germline ends. The germline CDR1 and CDR2 sequences are SQVTM and ANQGSEA. The CDR3 sequence is CSVEDGRVSGLGEQFF. CDR3 sequence (DNA): TGCAGCGTTGAAGATGGTCGGGTTAGCGGCCTGGGTGAGCAGTTCTTC.

The V gene is TRBV2, the J gene TRBJ2-3; 11 bases match TRBD2. The J call is doubtful: the DNA matches TRBJ2-5 better. Germline V CDR1 and CDR2: SNHLY, FYNNEI. CDR3 length: 14 residues. The chain's CDR3 is CASSATSGEKTQYF. Here the CDR3 DNA reads TGTGCCAGCAGTGCGACTAGCGGGGAGAAGACCCAGTACTTC.

This clonotype was seen only a few times. This chain links TRBV2 with TRBJ1-4; 12 bases are shared with TRBD1. Trimming removed 11 bases from V and 13 bases from J; junction bases left unmatched: 14. Germline V gene sequence: CDR1 SNHLY, CDR2 FYNNEI. The CDR3 contains 14 residues. CDR3 region: CAGGQGATPPGLFF. The CDR3 region has the DNA TGTGCCGGGGGACAGGGGGCGACTCCCCCTGGACTGTTTTTT.

This clonotype was observed a handful of times. This chain connects TRBV4-3 to TRBJ2-3; TRBD1 agrees at 7 bases. The germline gives CDR1 LGHNA, CDR2 YSLEER. The V segment lost 2 bases and the J segment 3 bases; nucleotides outside the gene matches: 5. The CDR3 is 15 residues long. The CDR3 DNA reads as TGCGCCAGCAGCCAAACAGGGGTTGTGACAGATACGCAGTATTTT. This codes for CASSQTGVVTDTQYF.

There are a few counts of this clonotype. The J gene is TRBJ2-7, the V gene TRBV12-3 or TRBV12-4; no firm D call. This CDR3 contains 12 residues. V lost 8 bases to trimming and J lost 4 bases, with 12 bases between them. CDR3 amino acids: CASGGSGYEQYF. CDR3 DNA: TGTGCCAGCGGCGGCTCTGGTTACGAGCAGTACTTC.

This clonotype came up a few times. J is TRBJ2-3 and V is TRBV7-9; 7 bases agree with TRBD2. CDR3 length equals 16 residues. The V gene's germline CDR1 is SEHNR and CDR2 FQNEAQ (reference sequence). With V trimmed by 6 bases and J by 4 bases, 13 bases remained unmatched. As DNA, the CDR3 is TGTGCCAGCAGGGGCCACTGGCGGGAGACCGCAGATACGCAGTATTTT. This encodes CASRGHWRETADTQYF.

This clonotype was observed a handful of times. The chain has TRBV12-3 or TRBV12-4 and TRBJ1-2; 8 bases agree with TRBD1. V dropped 6 bases and J dropped 8; count of bases not matched to a gene: 8. The CDR3 runs 13 residues. The CDR3 here is CASSHGQGYGYTF. Here the CDR3 DNA reads TGTGCCAGCAGCCACGGACAGGGCTACGGCTACACCTTC.